This is a list of T cell receptor beta chains from one sample in a study of beta chain features in type 1 diabetes. Using immunoSEQ multiplex PCR, the repertoire was profiled, and TCRdb retains in-frame clones only, with some absent. The sample contains approximately 600,000 clones, 12% of which appear only once. What was sequenced was naive CD4+ T cells from blood. The receptor set was obtained from a man younger than 45 with type 1 diabetes. CDR3s include the opening cysteine and the closing phenylalanine or tryptophan.

j_call | v_call | cdr3_aa
TRBJ2-7 | TRBV2 | CASKVEGGSYEQYF
TRBJ2-2 | TRBV6-1 | CASSVPSGGAVRELFF
TRBJ1-2 | TRBV5-4 | CASSPGTVIYGYTF
TRBJ1-1 | TRBV7-2 | CASSGRPNTEAFF
TRBJ1-5 | TRBV6-1 | CASRDNLNQPQHF
TRBJ1-1 | TRBV29-1 | CSVSLGATMNTEAFF
TRBJ2-7 | TRBV10-3 | CAISEASRAPWYF
TRBJ2-7 | TRBV30 | CAWSPSGVNEQYF
TRBJ1-3 | TRBV30 | CALTGAEGNTIYF
TRBJ2-5 | TRBV19 | CASSIGGGAWETQYF
TRBJ1-1 | TRBV6-5 | CASSHQGYTEAFF
TRBJ2-3 | TRBV9 | CASSDASGTSDADTQYF
TRBJ2-3 | TRBV11-2 | CASSLLRVSTDTQYF
TRBJ1-5 | TRBV2 | CASSRGRGNQPQHF
TRBJ1-5 | TRBV25-1 | CASSVQGGNQPQHF
TRBJ1-4 | TRBV27 | CASSKLRDGATNEKLFF
TRBJ2-1 | TRBV2 | CASRWAPEFYNEQFF
TRBJ2-7 | TRBV7-2 | CASSYRGAYEQYF
TRBJ2-7 | TRBV21-1 | CASSSPPRNEQYF
TRBJ1-2 | TRBV6-5 | CASSYVEGTGERGYTF
TRBJ2-7 | TRBV5-1 | CASSSKTGLSTSYEQYF
TRBJ2-2 | TRBV9 | CASSEGTPTENTGELFF
TRBJ2-1 | TRBV6-6 | CASSYRRAMTYNEQFF
TRBJ1-5 | TRBV30 | CAWGQRGEGPQHF
TRBJ1-6 | TRBV7-2 | CASSAGTLGSPLHF
TRBJ1-2 | TRBV4-3 | CASSQEGAGGFYGYTF
TRBJ1-1 | TRBV2 | CASSDSHTEAFF